Listed below are T cell receptor beta chains from one sample, sequenced in a study of T cell responses to AZD1222 COVID-19 vaccine. TCRdb keeps only in-frame clones here, not all; method: immunoSEQ multiplex PCR. The sample lists about 150,000 clones; 93% were seen once. Source: peripheral blood, taken on day 0 of AZD1222 vaccination. The receptors were sampled from an adult in good health. CDR3s include the opening cysteine and the closing phenylalanine or tryptophan. The D gene is left open where the match is weak. The size field is filled for only some rows; it gives once, few, many or a size class.

abundance,v_gene,d_gene,j_gene,CDR3nt,CDR3aa
once,TRBV7-2,TRBD2,TRBJ2-1,TGTGCCAGCAGCCCCCGGACTAGTTCTGAGCAGTTCTTC,CASSPRTSSEQFF
.,TRBV4-1,TRBD1,TRBJ1-2,TGCGCCAGCAGCCACCCGTTGGGCGGGACAGGGGCAATCCTCCTCTATGGCTACACCTTC,CASSHPLGGTGAILLYGYTF
.,TRBV19,TRBD1,TRBJ1-6,TGTGCCAGTAGTAGTGAACAGGGGCTATTCTCACCCCTCCACTTT,CASSSEQGLFSPLHF
.,TRBV11-2,.,TRBJ2-1,TGTGCCAGCAGCCCCGACAGTAGCTCCTACAATGAGCAGTTCTTC,CASSPDSSSYNEQFF
few,TRBV6-2/TRBV6-3,TRBD1,TRBJ2-7,TGTGCCAGCAGTTCACAGGGGGGCTACGAGCAGTACTTC,CASSSQGGYEQYF
.,TRBV24-1,.,TRBJ2-7,TGTGCCACCAGTGATGCGAATAGCGAGCAGTACTTC,CATSDANSEQYF
.,TRBV27,.,TRBJ2-6,TGTGCCAGCAGTTTTTGGTCCGCCGGGGCCAACGTCCTGACTTTC,CASSFWSAGANVLTF
.,TRBV10-3,.,TRBJ1-1,TGTGCCACTAAGATCGGAACGGGTGAAGTTTTCTTT,CATKIGTGEVFF
once,TRBV5-1,.,TRBJ2-1,TGCGCCAGCAGCTTGGAGGCTAACTCCTACAATGAGCAGTTCTTC,CASSLEANSYNEQFF
.,TRBV7-6,.,TRBJ1-6,TGTGCCAGCAGCCCACTTGGGACGGGTTCACCCCTCCACTTT,CASSPLGTGSPLHF
.,TRBV2,.,TRBJ1-2,TGTGCCAGCAGTGAAGCTAATACGAGGTTCCGTGGCTACACCTTC,CASSEANTRFRGYTF
.,TRBV27,TRBD1,TRBJ2-3,TGTGCCAGCAGTACCTCCGACAGGGACGGAGATACGCAGTATTTT,CASSTSDRDGDTQYF
.,TRBV19,.,TRBJ1-1,TGTGCCAGTAGTAGCGGGCTTAGGGTGGCTTTCTTT,CASSSGLRVAFF
.,TRBV27,.,TRBJ2-7,TGTGCCAGCAGTTCGTCACGCTCCTACGAGCAGTACTTC,CASSSSRSYEQYF
once,TRBV19,.,TRBJ1-1,TGTGCGTCACAGGTGGGGCTCCAGTACACTGAAGCTTTCTTT,CASQVGLQYTEAFF
.,TRBV6-1,.,TRBJ1-5,TGTGCCAGCACCTACGGACTGAGTAATCAGCCCCAGCATTTT,CASTYGLSNQPQHF
.,TRBV15,.,TRBJ1-4,TGTGCCACCAGCAGAGCTACGGGACGCGAAAAACTGTTTTTT,CATSRATGREKLFF
.,TRBV4-1,TRBD2,TRBJ2-2,TGCGCCAGCAGCCAAGAAGGGCTAGCGGGGGGGCACGGGGAGCTGTTTTTT,CASSQEGLAGGHGELFF
.,TRBV3-1/TRBV3-2,.,TRBJ2-2,TGTGCCAGCAGCACGAGGCATCAGAACACCGGGGAGCTGTTTTTT,CASSTRHQNTGELFF
.,TRBV6-1,.,TRBJ1-4,TGTGCCAGCAGTGCACAGGGAGGAGCAACTAATGAAAAACTGTTTTTT,CASSAQGGATNEKLFF
.,TRBV10-3,.,TRBJ2-3,TGTGCCACCGCGGGCCCTCCCCCCACAGATACGCAGTATTTT,CATAGPPPTDTQYF
.,TRBV12-3/TRBV12-4,.,TRBJ1-5,TGTGCCAGCAGTTTCATGACGGATCAGCCCCAGCATTTT,CASSFMTDQPQHF
.,TRBV5-4,TRBD1,TRBJ2-1,TGTGCCAGCAGCTTAGGGGGCCGGAGCAATGAGCAGTTCTTC,CASSLGGRSNEQFF
.,TRBV7-9,TRBD1,TRBJ1-6,TGTGCCAGCAGCCAACGGGACAGCTATAATTCACCCCTCCACTTT,CASSQRDSYNSPLHF
.,TRBV4-1,.,TRBJ1-6,TGCGCCAGCAGCCAAGATCATCTGGGGATCGGTAATTCACCCCTCCACTTT,CASSQDHLGIGNSPLHF
.,TRBV10-3,.,TRBJ1-5,TGTGCCATCAGTGAGTCGGGTGGGACGGGGGATAGCAATCAGCCCCAGCATTTT,CAISESGGTGDSNQPQHF
once,TRBV6-2/TRBV6-3,.,TRBJ1-5,TGTGCCAGCAGTACCCCCTTCTACAGGACTACGAATCAGCCCCAGCATTTT,CASSTPFYRTTNQPQHF
.,TRBV14,TRBD1,TRBJ1-4,TGTGCCAGCAGCCATTTCGACAGGGCTAATGAAAAACTGTTTTTT,CASSHFDRANEKLFF
once,TRBV11-3,.,TRBJ1-1,TGTGCCAGCAGCCTAGGCTACCAACCGCGAAGAGAAGCTTTCTTT,CASSLGYQPRREAFF
.,TRBV12-3/TRBV12-4,.,TRBJ1-2,TGTGCCAGCTGGGGTTTCGACTATGGCTACACCTTC,CASWGFDYGYTF
once,TRBV7-9,TRBD1,TRBJ1-5,TGTGCCAGCAGCTTATTGGGACAGGGGCCCGCGCCCCAGCATTTT,CASSLLGQGPAPQHF
.,TRBV5-1,.,TRBJ2-1,TGCGCCAGCAGCTCCCTGTCCACCTACAATGAGCAGTTCTTC,CASSSLSTYNEQFF
.,TRBV12-5,.,TRBJ2-3,TGTACTAGTGGTTTGGTACTCCGGAACACAGATACGCAGTATTTT,CTSGLVLRNTDTQYF
.,TRBV4-2,TRBD2,TRBJ2-1,TGTGCCAGCAGCCAAGATAGGGGCTTCGGTAGCGGGTCCTACAATGAGCAGTTCTTC,CASSQDRGFGSGSYNEQFF
.,TRBV5-1,.,TRBJ2-5,TGCGCCAGCAGAGTAAATCCCGCGGAGACCCAGTACTTC,CASRVNPAETQYF
.,TRBV7-2,.,TRBJ2-7,TGTGCCAGCAGCCCCCGGGGGGCCGGCGAGCAGTACTTC,CASSPRGAGEQYF
.,TRBV9,.,TRBJ2-6,TGTGCCAGCAGTCCTTCTGGGGCCAACGTCCTGACTTTC,CASSPSGANVLTF
few,TRBV7-9,.,TRBJ2-7,TGTGCCAGCAGCCCACAGGCGTCCTACGAGCAGTACTTC,CASSPQASYEQYF
.,TRBV2,TRBD1,TRBJ1-5,TGTGCCAGCAGTGAAGGGACAGGGAAATATCAGCCCCAGCATTTT,CASSEGTGKYQPQHF
once,TRBV18,.,TRBJ1-5,TGTGCCAGCTCACCAAATCAGGGAAATCAGCCCCAGCATTTT,CASSPNQGNQPQHF
.,TRBV5-1,TRBD2,TRBJ2-4,TGCGCCAGCAGCCCGGGGACTAGCGGGGGTTACATTCAGTACTTC,CASSPGTSGGYIQYF
.,TRBV9,.,TRBJ1-3,TGTGCCAGCCCCCACGCAGGGAGCAGAAACACCATATATTTT,CASPHAGSRNTIYF
.,TRBV9,TRBD2,TRBJ2-7,TGTGCCAGCAGCGTAGAAGGGCTAGCGGTTCCTCAGGACGAGCAGTACTTC,CASSVEGLAVPQDEQYF
.,TRBV5-1,.,TRBJ1-2,TGCGCCAGCAGCTTTGGGCTAGACCGTGGCTACACCTTC,CASSFGLDRGYTF
.,TRBV7-8,TRBD1,TRBJ2-7,TGTGCCAGCAGCATGGGACAGGGACCCTTCGAGCAGTACTTC,CASSMGQGPFEQYF
.,TRBV2,.,TRBJ1-1,TGTGCCAGCAGTGAAGCCTCGGGGGTGAACACTGAAGCTTTCTTT,CASSEASGVNTEAFF
few,TRBV4-1,TRBD1,TRBJ1-2,TGCGCCAGCAGCCCGATACAGGGGAACTATGGCTACACCTTC,CASSPIQGNYGYTF
.,TRBV7-2,.,TRBJ1-5,TGTGCCAGCAGCGAGAGGGGGAGCAATCAGCCCCAGCATTTT,CASSERGSNQPQHF
.,TRBV20-1,.,TRBJ1-1,TGCAGTGCTAGTATAGGTTTTTTGGATTTGAACACTGAAGCTTTCTTT,CSASIGFLDLNTEAFF
.,TRBV7-2,.,TRBJ1-6,TGTGCCAGCAGCTTAGTTCGCCAAAGCAATTCACCCCTCCACTTT,CASSLVRQSNSPLHF
.,TRBV6-5,.,TRBJ1-1,TGTGCCAGCAGTTACTCGAGATACTCTGAAGCTTTCTTT,CASSYSRYSEAFF
.,TRBV7-2,.,TRBJ1-1,TGTGCCAGCAGCTTTTTTAACTGGGGCACTGAAGCTTTCTTT,CASSFFNWGTEAFF
.,TRBV6-1,TRBD1,TRBJ1-1,TGTGCCAGCAGTGAAAAAGGACAGGGAACAGCTTTCTTT,CASSEKGQGTAFF
.,TRBV5-4,TRBD2,TRBJ2-3,TGTGCCAGCAGCATGGGACTAGCTCGATCAGATACGCAGTATTTT,CASSMGLARSDTQYF